This passage covers 10 T cell receptor beta chains from one sample sequenced in a study of metastatic and nonmetastatic thyroid tumors. The entire patient cohort was treatment-naive prior to thyroid surgery. TCRdb used MiXCR to call clones anew from the PCR reads. This table has tens of thousands of clones, around 13% appearing once. The source material was tumor tissue. The source is a female donor with papillary thyroid cancer or a benign thyroid nodule (not recorded which). Some clones in this sample may be carry-over from other donors' samples.

This clone was detected many times. The J gene is TRBJ1-1, the V gene TRBV7-9, with a possible D match to TRBD1 (5 bases). V lost 5 bases and J lost 3, with 16 bases in between. This CDR3 has 15 amino acids. Germline V CDR1 and CDR2: SEHNR, FQNEAQ (reference sequence). CDR3 residues: CASSRDYGGYTEAFF. For the CDR3, the DNA is TGTGCCAGCAGCCGGGACTATGGGGGGTACACTGAAGCTTTCTTT.

A note on this clone: This may arise from a read error, as a much more abundant clone is one base away. The same CDR3 also results from other DNA sequences found in this sample. The chain has TRBV20-1 and TRBJ2-1, with TRBD2 matching over 7 bases. The CDR3 is 14 amino acids. CDR1 is DFQATT, CDR2 SNEGSKA, per germline (reference sequence). Germline trimming cut 4 bases from V and 4 bases from J; bases unmatched to any gene: 7. Here the CDR3 reads CSANGASGYNEQFF. The CDR3 DNA reads as TGCAGTGCTAATGGCGCTAGCGGATACAATGAGCAGTTCTTC.

There are a few counts of this clone. A single base separates this from a much larger clone, so it may be a read error. The J gene is TRBJ2-7, the V gene TRBV3-1; D might be TRBD1 or TRBD2, each matching 5 bases. In germline, CDR1 is LGHDT, CDR2 YNNKEL (reference sequence). The CDR3 is 14 residues long. The CDR3 region is CASSFRDGNYEQCF. DNA of the CDR3: TGTGCCAGCAGCTTCCGGGACGGAAACTACGAGCAGTGCTTC.

This clone was counted at least ten times. CDR3 DNA: TGTGCCACCAGTGTCGGGATATCAAACACCGGGGAGCTGTTTTTT. Protein sequence: CATSVGISNTGELFF. The rearrangement links TRBV24-1 to TRBJ2-2; possible D gene TRBD2, 5 bases. The CDR3 is 15 amino acids. V lost 5 bases, J lost 2 bases, and 11 bases lay in between. Germline V gene lookup returns CDR1 KGHDR and CDR2 SFDVKD.

This clone was seen at least ten times. Other DNA sequences in the sample encode the same CDR3. CDR3 nucleotides: TGTGCCAGCAGCTGGACAGGGGGCGCAGATACGCAGTATTTT. Translated, it gives CASSWTGGADTQYF. The gene calls are TRBV7-3 and TRBJ2-3; TRBD1 agrees at 11 bases. Germline V gene data show CDR1 as SGHTA and CDR2 as FQGTGA. The CDR3 runs to 14 residues. Trimming removed 4 bases from V and 4 bases from J; junction bases left unmatched: 1.

This clone showed up just a few times. The rearrangement uses TRBV2 and TRBJ1-4; no clear D. CDR3 length: 15 amino acids. CDR1 SNHLY and CDR2 FYNNEI come from the germline V gene. V was shortened by 0 bases and J by 4 bases, with 9 bases between the two germline ends. The CDR3 DNA reads as TGTGCCAGCAGTGAAGCCGGCAGTATTAATGAAAAACTGTTTTTT. It encodes CASSEAGSINEKLFF.

This clone has at least ten counts. The V and J genes are TRBV28 and TRBJ1-2; unclear D gene. Germline-derived CDR1 and CDR2 are MDHEN and SYDVKM. Trimming cost V 6 bases and J 0 bases, with 8 bases left between them. The CDR3 is made up of 13 amino acids. CDR3 amino acids: CASSSASNYGYTF. CDR3 bases: TGTGCCAGCAGCTCCGCTTCTAACTATGGCTACACCTTC.

This chain connects TRBV5-4 to TRBJ1-1; no clear D. The CDR3 has 13 residues. Trimming stripped 5 bases from V and 4 bases from J, with 12 bases between. In germline, CDR1 is SGHNT, CDR2 YYREEE (reference sequence). CDR3 region: CASRPKVGTEAFF. CDR3 coding DNA: TGTGCCAGCAGACCCAAGGTAGGCACTGAAGCTTTCTTT.

CDR3 protein: CARGAANYGYTF. CDR3 DNA: TGTGCCAGGGGGGCGGCTAACTATGGCTACACCTTC. V is TRBV28 and J is TRBJ1-2; weak D call: TRBD1 (6 bases). This CDR3 comprises 12 residues. Germline V lookup: CDR1 MDHEN, CDR2 SYDVKM. V lost 9 bases to trimming and J lost 0 bases, with 8 bases between them.

This clone appeared a few times. This could be a read error, since a much larger clone is one nucleotide away. V usage is TRBV28 and J usage is TRBJ2-5; no reliable D call. The CDR3 length is 10 residues. The V end lost 5 bases, the J end lost 5 bases, and 3 bases lay between the germline ends. Germline V gives CDR1 MDHEN, CDR2 SYDVKM. The CDR3 sequence: CASSKETQYF. The CDR3 DNA follows: TGTGCCAGCAGTAAGGAGACCCAGTACTTC. The full variable domain, completed using reference TRBV28 and TRBJ2-5, is DVKVTQSSRYLVKRTGEKVFLECVQDMDHENMFWYRQDPGLGLRLIYFSYDVKMKEKGDIPEGYSVSREKKERFSLILESASTNQTSMYLCASSKETQYFGPGTRLLVL.